A single sample gave rise to the 30 T cell receptor beta chains below, sequenced in a study of identical twins. TCRdb passed the 5' RACE reads through MiXCR, listing each CDR3 protein once. The repertoire has 550,000 to 700,000 distinct CDR3 sequences, around 21% of them found once; the top ten carry 4% to 4.5%. Separately, the same data were catalogued under a study of T cells expressing NK-cell markers.

Sequenced material: PBMCs. These receptors came from a woman aged 18-29 years in good health.

In its sample, this clonotype was seen a few times. The chain employs TRBV4-3 and TRBJ1-6; 7 positions agree with TRBD1. Losses at the gene ends were 1 base for V and 9 bases for J; bases not matched to a gene: 0. There are 13 residues in the CDR3. Germline V gene lookup returns CDR1 LGHNA and CDR2 YSLEER. The CDR3 loop reads CASSQAGGSPLHF. The CDR3 coding sequence is TGCGCCAGCAGCCAAGCAGGGGGTTCACCCCTCCACTTT.

This clonotype occurred a few times. This chain joins TRBV6-1 and TRBJ2-1; TRBD1 aligns across 7 bases. Losses at the gene ends were 10 bases for V and 1 base for J; bases not matched to a gene: 7. Germline V gives CDR1 MNHNS, CDR2 SASEGT. This CDR3 has 14 residues. The chain's CDR3 is CATLSGGSYNEQFF. CDR3 coding DNA: TGTGCCACCCTTTCAGGGGGATCCTACAATGAGCAGTTCTTC.

The CDR3 DNA reads as TGTGCCAGCAGTTATCGGGCCACAGATACGCAGTATTTT. It encodes CASSYRATDTQYF. The gene calls are TRBV6-6 and TRBJ2-3; D is unclear. CDR1 and CDR2 (germline): MNHNY, SVGAGI (reference sequence). The ends were cut back, 3 bases at V and 2 bases at J, with 6 bases in the middle. This CDR3 is built from 13 residues.

The gene calls are TRBV20-1 and TRBJ1-6; TRBD1 matches at 8 bases. Germline CDR1 DFQATT, CDR2 SNEGSKA (reference sequence). This CDR3 spans 15 amino acids. V gave up 4 bases and J gave up 5 bases; unmatched junction bases: 7. DNA for the CDR3: TGCAGTGCTACCACAGGGGGTCCCGATAATTCACCCCTCCACTTT. Protein: CSATTGGPDNSPLHF.

In its sample, this clonotype was seen a few times. The chain joins TRBV5-1 to TRBJ2-5, with 7 bases fitting TRBD1. J was trimmed by 3 bases and V by 6 bases; bases with no gene match: 14. Germline lookup yields CDR1 SGHRS and CDR2 YFSETQ. The CDR3 runs 16 residues. CDR3 nucleotide sequence: TGCGCCAGCACCCAACAGGGGAGCGGAACCGAAGAGACCCAGTACTTC. Its translation is CASTQQGSGTEETQYF.

The V and J genes are TRBV4-3 and TRBJ2-4; no clear D gene. Germline assignment: CDR1 LGHNA and CDR2 YSLEER. The ends were cut back, 0 bases at V and 0 bases at J, with 12 bases in the middle. This CDR3 is built from 17 residues. CDR3 bases: TGCGCCAGCAGCCAAGAAAGGTCTGGGCCAGCCAAAAACATTCAGTACTTC. It translates to CASSQERSGPAKNIQYF.

V usage is TRBV20-1 and J usage is TRBJ1-1; unclear D gene. Trimming took off 3 bases at V and 4 bases at J, with 12 bases between the two ends. CDR3 size: 13 residues. Germline V gives CDR1 DFQATT, CDR2 SNEGSKA (reference sequence). In DNA form, the CDR3 reads TGCAGTGCTAGGTTCCGTTCCGGCACTGAAGCTTTCTTT. Encoded protein: CSARFRSGTEAFF.

This clonotype was counted a few times. The CDR3 DNA follows: TGCAGCGCCCTGAAGGATCGGGGGGCCGGTACTGAAGCTTTCTTT. Translation: CSALKDRGAGTEAFF. The chain combines TRBV29-1 with TRBJ1-1, with a tentative D call TRBD1 (6 bases). Trimming removed 7 bases at V and 5 bases at J, with 23 bases between. This CDR3 comprises 15 residues. Germline CDR1 SQVTM, CDR2 ANQGSEA.

This clonotype has at least ten counts. It is unclear where the CDR3 begins or ends on the DNA, so no DNA is shown, and the CDR3 is as TCRdb lists it. The V and J genes are TRBV12-3 or TRBV12-4 and TRBJ1-2. The CDR3 contains 11 residues when both ends are counted. CDR3 amino acids: CASSFGEGYTF.

The V and J genes are TRBV10-3 and TRBJ1-2; a weak D match, TRBD1 (6 bases). The V gene's germline CDR1 is ENHRY and CDR2 SYGVKD. CDR3 length: 14 residues. Trimming pared 4 bases from V and 4 bases from J, leaving 13 bases between. The DNA for the CDR3 is TGTGCCATCAGTGGCACCAGGGGCTTCTATGGCTACACCTTC. This sequence encodes CAISGTRGFYGYTF.

This clonotype was detected ten times or more. J is TRBJ2-2 and V is TRBV29-1, with D tentatively TRBD2 (5 bases). The CDR3 spans 11 residues. The V end was cut by 3 bases, the J end by 9 bases, with 8 bases between. CDR1 is SQVTM, CDR2 ANQGSEA, per germline. The CDR3 is CSVDEGRELFF. The DNA of the CDR3 is TGCAGCGTTGACGAGGGCCGGGAGCTGTTTTTT.

The V and J genes are TRBV9 and TRBJ2-7, with a tentative D call TRBD2 (5 bases). The V gene's germline CDR1 is SGDLS and CDR2 YYNGEE. The CDR3 spans 15 residues. V lost 2 bases, J lost 4 bases, and 16 bases lay in between. The CDR3 is CASSVAGLAGYEQYF. Written as DNA, the CDR3 is TGTGCCAGCAGCGTTGCAGGACTCGCGGGTTACGAGCAGTACTTC.

The V gene is TRBV25-1, the J gene TRBJ2-7; tentatively, D is TRBD2 (6 bases). The germline V gene has CDR1 MGHDK and CDR2 SYGVNS. The CDR3 extends over 13 amino acids. With 10 bases removed from V and 0 bases from J, the gap between germline ends came to 13 bases. The CDR3 DNA sequence: TGTGCCACCCGGGGGATCAGCTCCTACGAGCAGTACTTC. It codes for CATRGISSYEQYF.

This clonotype was recorded a few times. The chain joins TRBV20-1 to TRBJ2-1; D is unclear. The CDR3 runs to 12 residues. The germline V gene has CDR1 DFQATT and CDR2 SNEGSKA (reference sequence). Trimming cost V 7 bases and J 0 bases, with 7 bases left between them. CDR3 region: CSVESSYNEQFF. CDR3 in DNA: TGCAGTGTGGAGAGCTCCTACAATGAGCAGTTCTTC.

The sample holds a few counts of this clonotype. The chain couples TRBV12-3 or TRBV12-4 to TRBJ2-2, with 8 bases lining up with TRBD2. Losses at the gene ends were 5 bases for V and 0 bases for J; bases not matched to a gene: 2. CDR3 length: 15 residues. The CDR3 nucleotides read TGTGCCAGCAGTCGCGGGGGGTCGAACACCGGGGAGCTGTTTTTT. Its translation: CASSRGGSNTGELFF.

This clonotype was seen more than once but under ten times. The V gene is TRBV29-1, the J gene TRBJ2-5; no clear D. Germline V gene sequence: CDR1 SQVTM, CDR2 ANQGSEA. V was pared by 8 bases and J by 5 bases, with 15 bases between. The CDR3 is made up of 12 amino acids. The chain's CDR3 is CSLFPASETQYF. CDR3 coding DNA: TGCAGCCTCTTCCCGGCCAGCGAGACCCAGTACTTC.

The chain carries TRBV29-1 and TRBJ2-5, with D possibly matching TRBD2 (5 bases). This CDR3 region has 13 residues. Germline CDR1 is SQVTM and CDR2 is ANQGSEA. Trimming pared 7 bases from V and 4 bases from J, leaving 16 bases between. The DNA for the CDR3 is TGCAGCGAGGCCGGGATCACTCTAGAGACCCAGTACTTC. Its protein product is CSEAGITLETQYF.

This chain joins TRBV20-1 and TRBJ2-1; 7 bases map to TRBD2. The CDR3 runs to 12 residues. Germline loops: CDR1 DFQATT, CDR2 SNEGSKA (reference sequence). Unmatched junction bases numbered 5, after V lost 3 bases and J lost 9 bases. The DNA of the CDR3 is TGCAGTGCTAGCGGGAGGTCTTTTGAGCAGTTCTTC. Encoded protein: CSASGRSFEQFF.

V is TRBV9 and J is TRBJ2-3; TRBD2 matches at 15 bases. The CDR3 covers 18 residues. J gave up 1 base and V 3 bases, and 6 bases lay outside the gene matches. The V gene's germline CDR1 is SGDLS and CDR2 YYNGEE. The CDR3 reads CASSGGGLAGGRTDTQYF. CDR3 sequence (DNA): TGTGCCAGCAGCGGAGGGGGACTAGCGGGAGGCCGCACAGATACGCAGTATTTT.

This chain joins TRBV7-2 and TRBJ2-4, with 9 bases that match TRBD1. From germline, CDR1 is SGHTA and CDR2 FQGNSA. The CDR3 is 16 residues long. Trimming at V came to 3 bases and at J to 3 bases, leaving 6 bases not matched to a gene. The CDR3 spells CASSLKQGAGKNIQYF. CDR3 DNA sequence: TGTGCCAGCAGCTTGAAACAGGGGGCAGGCAAAAACATTCAGTACTTC.

This clonotype has at least ten counts. V usage is TRBV7-8 and J usage is TRBJ2-5, with D perhaps TRBD1 (6 bases). V gave up 1 base and J gave up 3 bases, with 6 bases separating them. The CDR3 runs 13 residues. Germline CDR1 reads SGHVS; CDR2 reads FQNEAQ. CDR3 nucleotides: TGTGCCAGCAGCTTAGGGGACAAAGAGACCCAGTACTTC. Translation gives CASSLGDKETQYF.

The chain uses TRBV20-1 and TRBJ2-3, with 14 positions matching TRBD2. This CDR3 contains 15 residues. Germline trimming cut 3 bases from V and 5 bases from J; bases unmatched to any gene: 4. Germline V gene data show CDR1 as DFQATT and CDR2 as SNEGSKA (reference sequence). CDR3 coding DNA: TGCAGTGCTAGGGGACTAGCGGGAGTACAAGATACGCAGTATTTT. Its translation is CSARGLAGVQDTQYF.

The gene calls are TRBV6-1 and TRBJ2-1; TRBD2 aligns across 9 bases. Germline V gives CDR1 MNHNS, CDR2 SASEGT. This CDR3 region has 17 residues. J lost 8 bases, V lost 2 bases, and 13 bases had no gene match. In nucleotides, the CDR3 is TGTGCCAGCAGTGAATGGTTAGGGCGGGGGGGCCAGGATGAGCAGTTCTTC. This gives the protein CASSEWLGRGGQDEQFF.

This rearrangement joins TRBV12-3 or TRBV12-4 to TRBJ2-7; TRBD2 matches 11 bases. Trimming cost V 6 bases and J 8 bases; bases outside gene matches: 6. The length of the CDR3 is 13 residues. The CDR3 DNA is TGTGCCAGCAGCTCGGGACTAGCGGTTAAGCAGTACTTC. Translating gives CASSSGLAVKQYF.

This clonotype was observed a handful of times. V is TRBV20-1 and J is TRBJ2-1; D remains unclear. Deletions cut 3 bases from V and 7 bases from J, with 16 bases between. CDR3 length: 14 amino acids. The V gene's germline CDR1 is DFQATT and CDR2 SNEGSKA (reference sequence). The DNA for the CDR3 is TGCAGTGCTAGTGTCCGACGGATGAAAAATGAGCAGTTCTTC. It specifies CSASVRRMKNEQFF.

CDR3 bases: TGTGCCAGCAGCCGAGGACTAGCGGGAATCTCCTACGAGCAGTACTTC. Translation: CASSRGLAGISYEQYF. The V and J genes are TRBV11-2 and TRBJ2-7; 12 bases map to TRBD2. V lost 5 bases and J lost 0; bases outside the gene matches: 5. Germline CDR1 reads SGHAT; CDR2 reads FQNNGV. This CDR3 contains 16 residues.

The V gene is TRBV18, the J gene TRBJ2-6; D not certain. V was trimmed by 4 bases and J by 6 bases, leaving 13 bases between them. Germline CDR1 KGHSH, CDR2 LQKENI. CDR3 size: 15 residues. CDR3 DNA: TGTGCCAGCTCACAACCGATGGCGCAGGCCAACGTCCTGACTTTC. Amino acid sequence: CASSQPMAQANVLTF. Full variable domain (outside the CDR3, taken from reference TRBV18 and TRBJ2-6): NAGVMQNPRHLVRRRGQEARLRCSPMKGHSHVYWYRQLPEEGLKFMVYLQKENIIDESGMPKERFSAEFPKEGPSILRIQQVVRGDSAAYFCASSQPMAQANVLTFGAGSRLTVL.

The genes are TRBV20-1 and TRBJ2-7; TRBD2 matches 7 bases. The V gene's germline CDR1 is DFQATT and CDR2 SNEGSKA (reference sequence). The CDR3 totals 13 residues. V lost 5 bases and J lost 3; bases outside the gene matches: 7. The CDR3 nucleotides are TGCAGTGCTCTGACTAGCCTCGGCTACGAGCAGTACTTC. It codes for CSALTSLGYEQYF.

V usage is TRBV29-1 and J usage is TRBJ2-1; D is possibly TRBD1 (6 bases). V gave up 4 bases and J gave up 2 bases, with 12 bases separating them. In germline, CDR1 is SQVTM, CDR2 ANQGSEA. The CDR3 covers 14 residues. The CDR3 is CSVVSAGAYNEQFF. The CDR3, as DNA: TGCAGCGTTGTATCGGCAGGGGCCTACAATGAGCAGTTCTTC.

This clonotype was detected ten times or more. CDR3 in DNA: TGTGCCAGCAGTTTCCCCAGGACAGGGGGCTTGGAGACCCAGTACTTC. It encodes CASSFPRTGGLETQYF. The rearrangement joins TRBV12-3 or TRBV12-4 to TRBJ2-5; TRBD1 aligns across 11 bases. V lost 3 bases, J lost 5 bases, and 8 bases stayed unmatched. This CDR3 is 16 amino acids long.